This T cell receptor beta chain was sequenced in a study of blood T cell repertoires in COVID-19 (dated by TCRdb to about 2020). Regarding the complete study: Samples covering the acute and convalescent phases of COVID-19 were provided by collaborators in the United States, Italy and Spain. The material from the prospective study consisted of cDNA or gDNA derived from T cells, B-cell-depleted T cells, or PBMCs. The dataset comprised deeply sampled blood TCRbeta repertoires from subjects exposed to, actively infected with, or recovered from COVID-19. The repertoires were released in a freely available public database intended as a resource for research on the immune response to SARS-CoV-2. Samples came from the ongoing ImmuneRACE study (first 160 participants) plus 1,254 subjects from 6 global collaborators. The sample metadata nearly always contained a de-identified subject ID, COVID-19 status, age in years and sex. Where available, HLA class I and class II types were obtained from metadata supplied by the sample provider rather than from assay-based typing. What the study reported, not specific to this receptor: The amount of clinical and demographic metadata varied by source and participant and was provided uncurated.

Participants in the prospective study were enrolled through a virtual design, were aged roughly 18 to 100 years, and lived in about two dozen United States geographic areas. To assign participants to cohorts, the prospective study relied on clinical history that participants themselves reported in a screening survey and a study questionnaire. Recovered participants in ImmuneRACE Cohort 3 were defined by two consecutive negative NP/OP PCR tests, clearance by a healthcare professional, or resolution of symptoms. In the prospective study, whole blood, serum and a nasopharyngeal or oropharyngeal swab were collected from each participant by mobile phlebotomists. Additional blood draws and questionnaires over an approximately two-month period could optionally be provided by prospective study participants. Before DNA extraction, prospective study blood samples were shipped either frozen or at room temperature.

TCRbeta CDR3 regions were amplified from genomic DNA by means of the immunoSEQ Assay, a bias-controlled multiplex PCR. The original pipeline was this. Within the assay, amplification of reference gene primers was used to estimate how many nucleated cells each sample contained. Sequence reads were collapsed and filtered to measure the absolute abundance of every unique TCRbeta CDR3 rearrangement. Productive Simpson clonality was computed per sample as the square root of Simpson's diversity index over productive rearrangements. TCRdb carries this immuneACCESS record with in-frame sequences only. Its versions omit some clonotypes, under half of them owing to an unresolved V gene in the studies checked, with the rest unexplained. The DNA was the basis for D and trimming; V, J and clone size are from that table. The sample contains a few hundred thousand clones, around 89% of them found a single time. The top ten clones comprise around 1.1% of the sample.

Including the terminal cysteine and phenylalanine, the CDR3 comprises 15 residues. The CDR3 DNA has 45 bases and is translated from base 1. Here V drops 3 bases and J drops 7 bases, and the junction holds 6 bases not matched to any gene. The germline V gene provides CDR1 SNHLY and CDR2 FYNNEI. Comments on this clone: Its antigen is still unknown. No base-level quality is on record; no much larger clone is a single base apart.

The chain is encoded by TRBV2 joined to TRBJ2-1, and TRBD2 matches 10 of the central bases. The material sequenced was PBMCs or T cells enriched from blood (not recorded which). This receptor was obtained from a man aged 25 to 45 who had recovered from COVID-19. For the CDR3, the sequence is CASSDALAGANEQFF. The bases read TGTGCCAGCAGTGATGCTCTAGCGGGAGCAAATGAGCAGTTCTTC.